Following are 29 T cell receptor beta chains from one sample sequenced in a study of blood T cells in healthy people across ages. A second PCR of 7 to 11 cycles used a sample-barcoded 5' primer and a J-beta primer mix. TCRdb passed the 5' RACE reads through MiXCR, listing each CDR3 protein once. The data show some 1.5 million distinct CDR3 sequences, 40% to 45% seen once. The material sequenced was blood. The receptors were sampled from a woman in her late teens or twenties in good health.

V and J are TRBV20-1 and TRBJ2-1; 7 positions agree with TRBD2. V was pared by 5 bases and J by 0 bases, with 1 base of the junction left unmatched. The CDR3 spans 13 residues. Germline lookup yields CDR1 DFQATT and CDR2 SNEGSKA (reference sequence). The CDR3 region is CSAERGSYNEQFF. DNA of the CDR3: TGCAGTGCTGAGCGGGGCTCCTACAATGAGCAGTTCTTC.

V is TRBV29-1 and J is TRBJ1-2; a weak D match, TRBD1 (6 bases). Germline V gives CDR1 SQVTM, CDR2 ANQGSEA. The CDR3 sequence is 13 residues long. V lost 7 bases and J 1 base, leaving 13 bases between the germline ends. In DNA form, the CDR3 reads TGCAGCGCCCCGGACAGCATTAACTATGGCTACACCTTC. Its translation: CSAPDSINYGYTF.

The chain employs TRBV5-1 and TRBJ2-1; a possible D gene is TRBD2 (5 bases). CDR1 SGHRS and CDR2 YFSETQ come from the germline V gene. There are 12 residues in the CDR3. V lost 1 base to trimming and J lost 9 bases, with 8 bases between them. Written as DNA, the CDR3 is TGCGCCAGCAGCTTGCCGGGGAGTGAGCAGTTCTTC. It translates to CASSLPGSEQFF.

The chain uses TRBV27 and TRBJ2-3, with 7 bases fitting TRBD1. CDR3 length: 15 residues. The germline gives CDR1 MNHEY, CDR2 SMNVEV (reference sequence). V lost 3 bases to trimming and J lost 2 bases; unmatched junction nucleotides: 5. CDR3 coding DNA: TGTGCCAGCAGTTTTGACAGGGTAAACACAGATACGCAGTATTTT. It codes for CASSFDRVNTDTQYF.

The gene calls are TRBV11-2 and TRBJ2-2, with 10 bases matching TRBD2. Germline V gene sequence: CDR1 SGHAT, CDR2 FQNNGV. V dropped 2 bases and J dropped 1; count of bases not matched to a gene: 7. The length of the CDR3 is 18 residues. CDR3 protein: CASSLLVASGGNTGELFF. In DNA, the CDR3 is TGTGCCAGCAGCTTACTGGTAGCTAGCGGGGGGAACACCGGGGAGCTGTTTTTT.

This CDR3 is CASSEALRGYEQYF. In DNA form, the CDR3 reads TGTGCCAGCAGTGAAGCGCTTCGGGGCTACGAGCAGTACTTC. The rearrangement links TRBV6-1 to TRBJ2-5, with D possibly TRBD2 on 5 matching bases. The DNA matches TRBJ2-7 better at its end, which makes the J call doubtful. The germline CDR1 and CDR2 sequences are MNHNS and SASEGT. This CDR3 region has 14 residues.

The chain joins TRBV6-6 to TRBJ1-6; 8 bases are shared with TRBD1. The germline gives CDR1 MNHNY, CDR2 SVGAGI (reference sequence). There are 15 residues in the CDR3. Trimming cost V 1 base and J 10 bases; bases outside gene matches: 6. The CDR3 sequence: CASSYFGTGSSPLHF. The CDR3 region has the DNA TGTGCCAGCAGTTACTTTGGGACAGGAAGCTCACCCCTCCACTTT.

The chain couples TRBV30 to TRBJ2-7; D unresolved. V lost 6 bases and J 0 bases, leaving 12 bases between the germline ends. CDR3 length equals 13 residues. Germline CDR1 is GTSNPN and CDR2 is SVGIG (reference sequence). CDR3 sequence (DNA): TGTGCCTGCCGCGGAGAGAGCTCCTACGAGCAGTACTTC. It yields the protein CACRGESSYEQYF.

This clonotype has at least ten counts. The gene calls are TRBV6-1 and TRBJ2-7; D is unresolved. CDR3 length equals 11 residues. Per the germline V gene, CDR1 is MNHNS and CDR2 is SASEGT. V shed 5 bases and J shed 6 bases, with 8 bases lying between them. The CDR3 DNA is TGTGCCAGCAGTTTTATATCCGAGCAGTACTTC. Protein sequence: CASSFISEQYF.

The CDR3: CSVGDRGSYEQYF. The CDR3 DNA follows: TGCAGCGTTGGGGACAGGGGCTCCTACGAGCAGTACTTC. This chain links TRBV29-1 with TRBJ2-7; 10 nucleotides match TRBD1. CDR1 and CDR2 from the germline V gene are SQVTM and ANQGSEA. The CDR3 is 13 residues long. V lost 4 bases to trimming and J lost 0 bases; unmatched junction nucleotides: 0.

CDR3 sequence reads: CASSFYGGGNQPQHF. CDR3 DNA: TGTGCCAGCAGTTTTTACGGGGGTGGCAATCAGCCCCAGCATTTT. The chain employs TRBV12-3 or TRBV12-4 and TRBJ1-5; D possibly corresponds to TRBD1 (5 bases). Trimming removed 3 bases at V and 2 bases at J, with 11 bases between. CDR3 length: 15 residues.

This chain uses TRBV7-9 with TRBJ2-1; a possible D gene is TRBD2 (6 bases). The J call may be incorrect, as the DNA end agrees better with TRBJ2-7. The CDR3 has 16 residues. Germline V gene lookup returns CDR1 SEHNR and CDR2 FQNEAQ (reference sequence). The CDR3 loop is CASSSTGLGGQGEQYF. In nucleotides, the CDR3 is TGTGCCAGCAGCTCAACGGGTTTGGGGGGTCAGGGCGAGCAGTACTTC.

The rearrangement links TRBV5-6 to TRBJ2-1; tentative D call: TRBD2 (5 bases). TRBJ2-7 matches the DNA end more closely, so the J call is doubtful. The CDR3 length is 18 residues. The germline CDR1 and CDR2 sequences are SGHDT and YYEEEE. CDR3 region: CASSLEAVHLSSYNEQYF. The DNA of the CDR3 is TGTGCCAGCAGCTTGGAAGCGGTACATCTAAGCTCCTACAATGAGCAGTACTTC.

This clonotype has more than one count but fewer than ten. V and J are TRBV6-5 and TRBJ2-4; 14 bases fit TRBD2. There are 16 residues in the CDR3. CDR1 and CDR2 (germline): MNHEY, SVGAGI. J was trimmed by 6 bases and V by 6 bases; bases with no gene match: 7. CDR3 sequence: CASRGTSGSQGNIQYF. The CDR3 nucleotides read TGTGCCAGCAGAGGGACTAGCGGGAGTCAAGGAAACATTCAGTACTTC.

The J gene is TRBJ2-5, the V gene TRBV7-2; TRBD1 might be the D (6 bases). This CDR3 contains 15 residues. CDR1 and CDR2 from the germline V gene are SGHTA and FQGNSA. Trimming removed 1 base at V and 1 base at J, with 10 bases between. CDR3 coding DNA: TGTGCCAGCAGCTTAGGGACAGCCCCCCAAGAGACCCAGTACTTC. Protein product: CASSLGTAPQETQYF.

The chain joins TRBV28 to TRBJ2-5; no reliable D call. From germline, CDR1 is MDHEN and CDR2 SYDVKM. The CDR3 has 14 amino acids. V gave up 5 bases and J gave up 12 bases, with 22 bases separating them. The CDR3 DNA follows: TGTGCCAGCAGTCCCTATAGCCAACCCCCTCGAGAGTACTTC. Translated, it gives CASSPYSQPPREYF. Supplemented by reference TRBV28 and TRBJ2-5, the full variable domain reads DVKVTQSSRYLVKRTGEKVFLECVQDMDHENMFWYRQDPGLGLRLIYFSYDVKMKEKGDIPEGYSVSREKKERFSLILESASTNQTSMYLCASSPYSQPPREYFGPGTRLLVL.

The gene calls are TRBV4-1 and TRBJ2-1, with a weak D call TRBD2 (8 bases). Germline CDR1 MGHRA, CDR2 YSYEKL. This CDR3 is built from 14 residues. Trimming took 1 base from V and 15 from J, leaving 19 bases between them. CDR3 bases: TGCGCCAGCAGCCAAGTCGGAGGGACTAGGGGGCTGTTCTTC. This sequence encodes CASSQVGGTRGLFF.

The chain uses TRBV21-1 and TRBJ2-5; the listed D gene, TRBD2, was not tested against the DNA. TRBV21-1 is a pseudogene segment. This CDR3 contains 14 residues. In DNA form, the CDR3 reads TGTGCCAGCAGCAGGTGGGACGGCGAAGAGACCCAGTACTTC. This sequence encodes CASSRWDGEETQYF.

The genes are TRBV15 and TRBJ1-6, with D hard to call. The germline V gene has CDR1 LNHNV and CDR2 YYDKDF (reference sequence). The CDR3 has 14 residues. Trimming removed 2 bases from V and 11 bases from J, with 13 bases in between. CDR3 in amino acids: CATSRYPRDPPLHF. The CDR3, as DNA: TGTGCCACCAGCAGATACCCGAGGGATCCACCCCTCCACTTT.

The table lists this clonotype with a few counts. The rearrangement uses TRBV18 and TRBJ1-1, with 7 bases aligning to TRBD1. The germline CDR1 and CDR2 sequences are KGHSH and LQKENI. The CDR3 runs to 13 residues. J gave up 10 bases and V 1 base, and 6 bases lay outside the gene matches. CDR3 protein: CASSPRTGGLAFF. Written as DNA, the CDR3 is TGTGCCAGCTCACCACGGACAGGAGGCCTAGCTTTCTTT.

V gene TRBV7-2 combines with J gene TRBJ2-1; 7 positions agree with TRBD2. The DNA end favors TRBJ2-7, so the J call may be wrong. Germline CDR1 SGHTA, CDR2 FQGNSA. The CDR3 is 16 residues long. The CDR3 sequence: CASSLIGSSGYNEQYF. Here the CDR3 DNA reads TGTGCCAGCAGCTTAATAGGGTCTAGCGGTTACAATGAGCAGTACTTC.

J is TRBJ1-2 and V is TRBV12-3 or TRBV12-4, with a weak D call TRBD1 (5 bases). CDR3 length equals 12 residues. V was trimmed by 5 bases and J by 12 bases, leaving 16 bases between them. CDR3 in DNA: TGTGCCAGCAGTCCTCGGGGCAGGGTCCACACCTTC. Protein product: CASSPRGRVHTF.

On this clonotype: This could be a read error, since a much larger clone is one nucleotide away. The chain is built from TRBV6-2 or TRBV6-3 and TRBJ2-7; 10 bases map to TRBD2. With V trimmed by 6 bases and J by 7 bases, 9 bases remained unmatched. Germline CDR1 reads MNHEY; CDR2 reads SVGEGT. The CDR3 spans 14 residues. The CDR3 nucleotides read TGTGCCAGCAGGCTAGCGGGAGCTGGTAATGAGCAGTACTTC. Amino acids: CASRLAGAGNEQYF.

This clonotype was detected a few times. The chain is built from TRBV5-1 and TRBJ2-1, with 9 bases aligning to TRBD2. The CDR3 is made up of 19 amino acids. Germline CDR1 reads SGHRS; CDR2 reads YFSETQ. After removal of 2 bases from V and 2 bases from J, the junction contained 14 bases not matched to a gene. This CDR3 is CASSFEGDWREGPYNEQFF. Written as DNA, the CDR3 is TGCGCCAGCAGCTTCGAAGGAGACTGGCGGGAGGGTCCCTACAATGAGCAGTTCTTC. The variable domain in full, with the rest retrieved from reference TRBV5-1 and TRBJ2-1, is KAGVTQTPRYLIKTRGQQVTLSCSPISGHRSVSWYQQTPGQGLQFLFEYFSETQRNKGNFPGRFSGRQFSNSRSEMNVSTLELGDSALYLCASSFEGDWREGPYNEQFFGPGTRLTVL.

The chain recombines TRBV7-9 with TRBJ2-7; perhaps D is TRBD1 or TRBD2 (6 bases each). Germline CDR1 SEHNR, CDR2 FQNEAQ (reference sequence). Trimming cost V 2 bases and J 7 bases, with 21 bases left between them. The CDR3 length is 16 residues. The CDR3 region is CASSLKGGGPYNEQYF. In nucleotides, the CDR3 is TGTGCCAGCAGCTTAAAAGGAGGGGGGCCCTACAATGAGCAGTACTTC.

As regards this clonotype: At one end, the junction sequence differs from germline, possibly due to a read error. V is TRBV6-2 or TRBV6-3 and J is TRBJ2-2; D is perhaps TRBD2 (5 bases). In germline, CDR1 is MNHEY, CDR2 SVGEGT. The CDR3 runs to 14 residues. This chain's CDR3 is CASNILRNTGELYF. The CDR3, as DNA: TGTGCCAGCAACATACTGAGGAACACCGGGGAGCTGTATTTT.

The chain joins TRBV6-5 to TRBJ2-3; possibly TRBD2 for D (5 bases). CDR1 is MNHEY, CDR2 SVGAGI, per germline. The V end lost 0 bases, the J end lost 8 bases, and 9 bases lay between the germline ends. The CDR3 is 13 residues long. CDR3 nucleotide sequence: TGTGCCAGCAGTTACTCGACGGGGATTACGCAGTATTTT. This encodes CASSYSTGITQYF.

The chain has TRBV4-1 and TRBJ2-3, with 8 nucleotides matching TRBD2. The V and J ends lost 6 bases and 6 bases, in that order; junction bases with no gene match: 5. The CDR3 has 13 amino acids. The germline V gene encodes CDR1 MGHRA and CDR2 YSYEKL. The CDR3, as DNA: TGCGCCAGCAGAATTAGCGGGGTGGATACGCAGTATTTT. It yields the protein CASRISGVDTQYF.

The rearrangement links TRBV14 to TRBJ2-7; D may correspond to TRBD1 or TRBD2 (5 bases each). CDR3 length equals 16 residues. The germline CDR1 and CDR2 sequences are SGHDN and FVKESK. The ends were cut back, 4 bases at V and 6 bases at J, with 22 bases in the middle. In DNA form, the CDR3 reads TGTGCCAGCAGCCCAATGTTTTCTAGGGCAGGGACCGAGCAGTACTTC. It yields the protein CASSPMFSRAGTEQYF.